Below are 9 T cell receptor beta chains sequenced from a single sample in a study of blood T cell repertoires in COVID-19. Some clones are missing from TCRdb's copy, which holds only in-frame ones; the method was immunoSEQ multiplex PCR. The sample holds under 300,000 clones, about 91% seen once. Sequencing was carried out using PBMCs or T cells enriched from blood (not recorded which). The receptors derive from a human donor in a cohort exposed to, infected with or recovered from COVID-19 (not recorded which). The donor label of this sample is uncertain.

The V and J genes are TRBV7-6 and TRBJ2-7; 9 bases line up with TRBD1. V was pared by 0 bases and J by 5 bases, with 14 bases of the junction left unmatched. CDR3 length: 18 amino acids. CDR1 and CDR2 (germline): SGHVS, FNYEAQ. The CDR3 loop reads CASSLALAGTGSGDEQYF. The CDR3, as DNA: TGTGCCAGCAGCTTAGCGTTAGCCGGGACAGGGAGCGGGGACGAGCAGTACTTC.

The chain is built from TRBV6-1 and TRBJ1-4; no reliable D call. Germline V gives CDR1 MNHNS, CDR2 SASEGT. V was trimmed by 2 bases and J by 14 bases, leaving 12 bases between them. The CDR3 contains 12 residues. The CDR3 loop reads CASSEPWSGLFF. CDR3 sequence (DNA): TGTGCCAGCAGTGAACCCTGGTCGGGTCTGTTTTTT.

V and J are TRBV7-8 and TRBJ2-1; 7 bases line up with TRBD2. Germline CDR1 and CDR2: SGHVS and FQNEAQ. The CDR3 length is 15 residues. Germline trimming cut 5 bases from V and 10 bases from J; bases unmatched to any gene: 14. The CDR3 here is CASSPVGGESIEQFF. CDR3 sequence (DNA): TGTGCCAGCAGCCCCGTGGGAGGGGAGAGTATCGAGCAGTTCTTC.

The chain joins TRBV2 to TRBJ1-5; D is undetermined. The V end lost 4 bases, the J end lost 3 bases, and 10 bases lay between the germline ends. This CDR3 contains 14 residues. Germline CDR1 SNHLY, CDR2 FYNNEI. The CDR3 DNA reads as TGTGCCAGCAGTGTATGGCAGGCCAATCAGCCCCAGCATTTT. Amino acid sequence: CASSVWQANQPQHF.

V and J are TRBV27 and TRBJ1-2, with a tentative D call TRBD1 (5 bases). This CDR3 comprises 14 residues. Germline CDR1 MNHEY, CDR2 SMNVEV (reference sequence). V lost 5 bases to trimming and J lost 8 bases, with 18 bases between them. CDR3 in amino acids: CASSPTLQGHGYTF. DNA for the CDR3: TGTGCCAGCAGTCCCACCCTCCAGGGTCACGGCTACACCTTC.

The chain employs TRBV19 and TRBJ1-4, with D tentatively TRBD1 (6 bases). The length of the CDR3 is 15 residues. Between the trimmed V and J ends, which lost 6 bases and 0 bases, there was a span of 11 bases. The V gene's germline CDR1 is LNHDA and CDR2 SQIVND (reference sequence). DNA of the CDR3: TGTGCCAGTAGGAGGGGGGGCGCAACTAATGAAAAACTGTTTTTT. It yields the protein CASRRGGATNEKLFF.

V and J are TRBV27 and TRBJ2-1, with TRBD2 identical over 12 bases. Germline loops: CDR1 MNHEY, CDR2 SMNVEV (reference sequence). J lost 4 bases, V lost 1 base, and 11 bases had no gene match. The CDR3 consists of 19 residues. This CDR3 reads CASSLYDGLAGTRYNEQFF. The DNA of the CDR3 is TGTGCCAGCAGTTTATACGACGGACTAGCGGGGACGAGATACAATGAGCAGTTCTTC.

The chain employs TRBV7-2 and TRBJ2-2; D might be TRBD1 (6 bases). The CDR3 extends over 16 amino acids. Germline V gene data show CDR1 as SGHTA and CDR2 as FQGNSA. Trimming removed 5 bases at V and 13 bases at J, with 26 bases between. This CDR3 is CASSKITGFGARRLFF. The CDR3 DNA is TGTGCCAGCAGCAAGATAACAGGGTTCGGGGCCCGACGGCTGTTTTTT.

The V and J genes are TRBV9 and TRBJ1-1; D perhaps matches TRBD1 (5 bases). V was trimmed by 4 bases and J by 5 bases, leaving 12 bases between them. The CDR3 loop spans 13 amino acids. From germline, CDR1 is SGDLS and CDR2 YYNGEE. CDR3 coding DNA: TGTGCCAGCAGCCTGGGGCCCGAAACTGAAGCTTTCTTT. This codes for CASSLGPETEAFF.